The entry below describes one T cell receptor (beta chain). These data belong to a study of cytomegalovirus exposure and HLA in healthy donors. The PCR had 60 Vbeta and 13 Jbeta primers. The data were produced by immunoSEQ multiplex PCR, yet TCRdb's version contains in-frame clones alone and is incomplete. The sample includes more than 200,000 clones, 60% to 85% seen only once; the top ten take about 16%. The CDR3 is made up of 16 amino acids. V was cut by 1 base and J by 5 bases, with 14 bases left in between. Germline CDR1 and CDR2: LNHNV and YYDKDF (reference sequence). V usage is TRBV15 and J usage is TRBJ1-4, with D maybe TRBD1 (6 bases). The TCR comes from a man aged 35-49 years in good health and CMV-seronegative. The sample consisted of PBMCs. This chain's CDR3 is CATSRGGGQANEKLFF. The CDR3 DNA reads as TGTGCCACCAGCAGAGGGGGGGGGCAGGCGAATGAAAAACTGTTTTTT.